What follows describes a single T cell receptor (beta chain). Its target is not known. The data derive from a study of T cell repertoires in cytomegalovirus infection. For the study at large: Evidence of both CMV infection and a matching HLA type came from public TCR beta signatures. Overall study findings and caveats: Cumulative frequency (of public TCR beta family members) identified carriers of CMV plus the relevant HLA.

This CDR3 region has 14 residues. V gave up 0 bases and J gave up 6 bases, with 9 bases separating them. Germline CDR1 reads PRHDT; CDR2 reads FYEKMQ (reference sequence). A single record per CDR3 protein comes from TCRdb applying MiXCR to the reads. The repertoire holds about 770,000 distinct CDR3 sequences, with 25% to 30% as singletons. This receptor was identified in a human donor in good health (CMV status not recorded). Some clones in this sample may be carry-over from other donors' samples. The V gene is TRBV13, the J gene TRBJ1-5; no reliable D call. The sequencing here drew on cultured CD8+ T cells from PBMCs, taken from culture after CMV antigen stimulation. CDR3 loop: CASSLGRSRQPQHF. The CDR3 DNA reads as TGTGCCAGCAGCTTAGGTCGGAGCCGTCAGCCCCAGCATTTT.